The clone carrying this T cell receptor (beta chain) came up a few times. The data belong to a study of shared clonotypes between healthy human individuals. Deep was the level at which the assay was run. Every subset had its genomic DNA shared out evenly among several immunoSEQ plates. TCRdb's copy holds only in-frame clones and misses some; the assay was immunoSEQ multiplex PCR. The sample has millions of clones; around nine tenths are singletons. This CDR3 has 13 residues. The ends lost 7 bases at V and 6 bases at J; junction bases unmatched: 8. Germline assignment: CDR1 MNHEY and CDR2 SVGAGI. The V and J genes are TRBV6-5 and TRBJ2-7, with 8 bases that match TRBD1. The material sequenced was naive CD4+ T cells sorted from blood. Subset of the sample: CD45RA+ positively selected. This clonotype originated in a man younger than 35 in good health. In DNA, the CDR3 is TGTGCCAGCACCGGACAGGGTTCGGGCGAGCAGTACTTC. Its translation: CASTGQGSGEQYF.